This T cell receptor beta chain stems from a study of shared clonotypes between healthy human individuals. This clone has only one observation. CDR3 length: 14 amino acids. Germline V gives CDR1 MNHEY, CDR2 SMNVEV (reference sequence). Unmatched junction bases numbered 3, after V lost 4 bases and J lost 3 bases. TCRdb keeps only in-frame clones here, not all; method: immunoSEQ multiplex PCR. Of around 560,000 clones listed, approximately 95% were seen once; the top ten hold approximately 0.11%. Naive-designated CD8 cells lacked CD45RO, were positively enriched for CCR7, and omitted terminally differentiated effector memory CD45RA+ cells.

The sequence derives from a woman under 40 in good health. The chain recombines TRBV27 with TRBJ2-7; 10 bases agree with TRBD2. Material for sequencing was naive CD8+ T cells sorted from blood. CDR3 loop: CASSWSSGSYEQYF. CDR3 nucleotide sequence: TGTGCCAGCAGTTGGTCTAGCGGGAGCTACGAGCAGTACTTC.